Listed here are 23 T cell receptor beta chains from one sample, sequenced in a study of blood T cell repertoires in COVID-19. This table comes from immunoSEQ multiplex PCR, and its TCRdb copy is limited to in-frame clones, with some not included. The table records approximately 59,000 clones, roughly four fifths of them present only once. Sequencing was done on a sample of peripheral blood. Receptors originate from a man aged 55 to 70 with COVID-19, enrolled during active disease.

This clone was counted a single time. The gene calls are TRBV7-9 and TRBJ2-7; D remains ambiguous. The CDR3 totals 14 residues. The V end lost 4 bases, the J end lost 3 bases, and 13 bases lay between the germline ends. Germline assignment: CDR1 SEHNR and CDR2 FQNEAQ (reference sequence). This chain's CDR3 is CASSSIGRVYEQYF. The CDR3 DNA reads as TGTGCCAGCAGCTCGATTGGTCGCGTCTACGAGCAGTACTTC. Filled out from reference TRBV7-9 and TRBJ2-7, the complete variable domain reads DTGVSQNPRHKITKRGQNVTFRCDPISEHNRLYWYRQTLGQGPEFLTYFQNEAQLEKSRLLSDRFSAERPKGSFSTLEIQRTEQGDSAMYLCASSSIGRVYEQYFGPGTRLTVT.

The chain is built from TRBV3-1 (or the pseudogene TRBV3-2) and TRBJ2-7; a weak D match, TRBD2 (5 bases). The CDR3 loop spans 15 amino acids. The V gene lost 4 bases and the J gene lost 4 bases, with 17 bases spanning the gap. Germline V gene sequence: CDR1 LGHDT, CDR2 YNNKEL (reference sequence). The CDR3 DNA reads TGTGCCAGCAGCCTTGGGGAGAGTTCTATATACGAGCAGTACTTC. Residues: CASSLGESSIYEQYF.

The genes are TRBV7-8 and TRBJ2-1; D unclear. V lost 1 base, J lost 7 bases, and 11 bases lay in between. The germline gives CDR1 SGHVS, CDR2 FQNEAQ. This CDR3 is built from 14 residues. The CDR3 here is CASSLVEGRNEQFF. CDR3 sequence (DNA): TGTGCCAGCAGCTTAGTGGAAGGCAGGAATGAGCAGTTCTTC.

V usage is TRBV29-1 and J usage is TRBJ1-2; D is ambiguous. Germline V lookup: CDR1 SQVTM, CDR2 ANQGSEA. Trimming cost V 7 bases and J 1 base, with 10 bases left between them. The CDR3 length is 12 residues. The CDR3 protein is CSASGFNYGYTF. The DNA for the CDR3 is TGCAGCGCTTCGGGTTTTAACTATGGCTACACCTTC. The whole variable domain, remainder taken from reference TRBV29-1 and TRBJ1-2, is SAVISQKPSRDICQRGTSLTIQCQVDSQVTMMFWYRQQPGQSLTLIATANQGSEATYESGFVIDKFPISRPNLTFSTLTVSNMSPEDSSIYLCSASGFNYGYTFGSGTRLTVV.

The V gene is TRBV11-3, the J gene TRBJ2-2, with 9 bases lining up with TRBD2. J was trimmed by 4 bases and V by 1 base; bases with no gene match: 7. Per the germline V gene, CDR1 is SGHNT and CDR2 is YENEEA. The CDR3 runs 17 residues. Here the CDR3 DNA reads TGTGCCAGCAGCTTAGTAGGGCTAGCGGGAAGCACCGGGGAGCTGTTTTTT. Its protein product is CASSLVGLAGSTGELFF.

The V gene is TRBV6-5, the J gene TRBJ1-2; D may be TRBD1 (5 bases). CDR1 is MNHEY, CDR2 SVGAGI, per germline. The CDR3 is 14 amino acids. Trimming took 4 bases from V and 7 from J, leaving 16 bases between them. The CDR3 DNA follows: TGTGCCAGCAGTTCGCCCGGGAGTGGGGGTGGCTACACCTTC. Residues: CASSSPGSGGGYTF.

V is TRBV14 and J is TRBJ2-5; no definite D call. The CDR3 totals 12 residues. Germline V gives CDR1 SGHDN, CDR2 FVKESK. Trimming shortened V by 1 base and J by 5 bases, and 5 bases separated the two germline ends. In DNA, the CDR3 is TGTGCCAGCAGCCAAGCCCCGGAGACCCAGTACTTC. It translates to CASSQAPETQYF. Supplemented by reference TRBV14 and TRBJ2-5, the full variable domain reads EAGVTQFPSHSVIEKGQTVTLRCDPISGHDNLYWYRRVMGKEIKFLLHFVKESKQDESGMPNNRFLAERTGGTYSTLKVQPAELEDSGVYFCASSQAPETQYFGPGTRLLVL.

The chain is built from TRBV5-1 and TRBJ2-2; D uncertain. Per the germline V gene, CDR1 is SGHRS and CDR2 is YFSETQ. The CDR3 has 14 amino acids. V dropped 0 bases and J dropped 1 base, with 4 bases sitting between them. CDR3 loop: CASSLGVNTGELFF. In DNA, the CDR3 is TGCGCCAGCAGCTTGGGCGTGAACACCGGGGAGCTGTTTTTT.

This clone came up once. The J gene is TRBJ2-7, the V gene TRBV25-1, with 10 positions matching TRBD2. This CDR3 comprises 13 residues. After removal of 7 bases from V and 0 bases from J, the junction contained 0 bases not matched to a gene. The germline CDR1 and CDR2 sequences are MGHDK and SYGVNS. The CDR3 DNA is TGTGCCAGCATAGCGGGGGGCTCCTACGAGCAGTACTTC. Its translation: CASIAGGSYEQYF.

In this sample, this clone turned up once. The chain employs TRBV6-5 and TRBJ1-4, with 7 bases aligning to TRBD1. The J segment lost 10 bases and the V segment lost 4 bases, leaving 6 bases of the junction unmatched. The CDR3 sequence is 13 residues long. From germline, CDR1 is MNHEY and CDR2 SVGAGI. DNA for the CDR3: TGTGCCAGCAGTTTGACAGGGCCGGGAAAACTGTTTTTT. Amino acid sequence: CASSLTGPGKLFF.

This rearrangement joins TRBV25-1 to TRBJ1-2; 10 nucleotides agree with TRBD1. CDR3 length: 16 residues. Germline-derived CDR1 and CDR2 are MGHDK and SYGVNS. Trimming removed 3 bases from V and 1 base from J; junction bases left unmatched: 5. CDR3 nucleotide sequence: TGTGCCAGCAGTGATCCCGGGACAGGGGATAACTATGGCTACACCTTC. Its translation is CASSDPGTGDNYGYTF.

The chain links TRBV5-4 to TRBJ1-2, with 7 nucleotides matching TRBD1. CDR3 length equals 15 residues. Germline CDR1 SGHNT, CDR2 YYREEE (reference sequence). Trimming removed 0 bases from V and 2 bases from J; junction bases left unmatched: 4. Here the CDR3 DNA reads TGTGCCAGCAGCTTGGGGGGACAGTTAAACTATGGCTACACCTTC. Translated: CASSLGGQLNYGYTF.

This chain joins TRBV7-2 and TRBJ2-7, with 8 bases that match TRBD2. The germline V gene encodes CDR1 SGHTA and CDR2 FQGNSA. V gave up 1 base and J gave up 4 bases; unmatched junction bases: 6. The CDR3 consists of 15 residues. The CDR3 region is CASSLGSASGYEQYF. CDR3 DNA: TGTGCCAGCAGCTTAGGGTCTGCTAGCGGGTACGAGCAGTACTTC.

This clone is a singleton in its sample. This chain uses TRBV7-2 with TRBJ1-1, with 7 bases fitting TRBD1. The CDR3 sequence is 16 residues long. J gave up 0 bases and V 0 bases, and 4 bases lay outside the gene matches. Germline values: CDR1 SGHTA, CDR2 FQGNSA. The CDR3 here is CASSLAPTGMNTEAFF. As DNA, the CDR3 is TGTGCCAGCAGCTTAGCACCGACAGGGATGAACACTGAAGCTTTCTTT.

A few counts support this clone. One end of the junction does not line up with germline, which may come from a read error. V usage is TRBV7-7 and J usage is TRBJ2-5, with 15 bases identical to TRBD2. In germline, CDR1 is SSHAT, CDR2 FNYEAQ (reference sequence). The CDR3 spans 21 residues. The CDR3 spells CASSLVPGLAGGTTPQETQYF. The DNA of the CDR3 is TGTGCTAGCAGCTTAGTCCCGGGACTAGCGGGAGGAACTACGCCCCAAGAGACCCAGTACTTC. The complete variable domain, with remaining parts taken from reference TRBV7-7 and TRBJ2-5, reads GAGVSQSPRYKVTKRGQDVTLRCDPISSHATLYWYQQALGQGPEFLTYFNYEAQPDKSGLPSDRFSAERPEGSISTLTIQRTEQRDSAMYRCASSLVPGLAGGTTPQETQYFGPGTRLLVL.

The chain employs TRBV25-1 and TRBJ1-3; no clear D. V was shortened by 4 bases and J by 1 base, with 8 bases between the two germline ends. Looked up from germline, CDR1 is MGHDK and CDR2 is SYGVNS. The CDR3 length is 14 residues. The DNA of the CDR3 is TGTGCCAGCAGTGGCGGGATGTCTGGAAACACCATATATTTT. This translates into CASSGGMSGNTIYF.

This clone turned up a few times. CDR3 sequence reads: CASSPGTGKNSPLHF. As DNA, the CDR3 is TGTGCCAGCAGCCCAGGGACAGGAAAAAATTCACCCCTCCACTTT. V is TRBV6-6 and J is TRBJ1-6; 8 nucleotides match TRBD1. Germline V gene lookup returns CDR1 MNHNY and CDR2 SVGAGI (reference sequence). V trimming: 6 bases; J trimming: 7 bases; junction bases outside the gene matches: 8. The CDR3 is 15 amino acids.

This chain joins TRBV3-1 (or the pseudogene TRBV3-2) and TRBJ2-5; 7 bases align to TRBD2. From germline, CDR1 is LGHDT and CDR2 YNNKEL (reference sequence). The CDR3 is 15 amino acids. J gave up 2 bases and V 1 base, and 4 bases lay outside the gene matches. CDR3 amino acids: CASSQGLGGQETQYF. The CDR3, as DNA: TGTGCCAGCAGCCAAGGGTTGGGGGGGCAAGAGACCCAGTACTTC.

The chain has TRBV5-6 and TRBJ1-6; 7 nucleotides agree with TRBD1. Trimming at V came to 4 bases and at J to 2 bases, leaving 12 bases not matched to a gene. The germline gives CDR1 SGHDT, CDR2 YYEEEE. The length of the CDR3 is 18 residues. The CDR3 bases are TGTGCCAGCAGCCGATGGAGTACAGGGGATCCCTATAATTCACCCCTCCACTTT. It is translated as CASSRWSTGDPYNSPLHF.

The V and J genes are TRBV7-2 and TRBJ1-6; D not resolved. This CDR3 spans 13 amino acids. Germline V gene lookup returns CDR1 SGHTA and CDR2 FQGNSA. V shed 2 bases and J shed 8 bases, with 7 bases lying between them. The CDR3 nucleotides are TGTGCCAGCAGCTTATCTTTTGATTCACCCCTCCACTTT. Amino acids: CASSLSFDSPLHF.

This clone was counted once. The J gene is TRBJ2-2, the V gene TRBV3-1 (or the pseudogene TRBV3-2); TRBD2 matches at 8 bases. V trimming: 4 bases; J trimming: 7 bases; junction bases outside the gene matches: 14. The germline V gene encodes CDR1 LGHDT and CDR2 YNNKEL (reference sequence). This CDR3 has 17 residues. CDR3 residues: CASSLLGGARTRGELFF. CDR3 DNA sequence: TGTGCCAGCAGCCTCCTCGGGGGGGCTAGAACCCGCGGGGAGCTGTTTTTT.

V is TRBV11-3 and J is TRBJ2-1; D ambiguous. This CDR3 has 15 amino acids. V was clipped by 0 bases and J by 4 bases, with 10 bases between them. The germline V gene encodes CDR1 SGHNT and CDR2 YENEEA. CDR3 DNA: TGTGCCAGCAGCTTAGATCAGTCATTGTACAATGAGCAGTTCTTC. Its protein is CASSLDQSLYNEQFF.

The gene calls are TRBV7-8 and TRBJ1-3; weak D call: TRBD1 (5 bases). Germline V gene data show CDR1 as SGHVS and CDR2 as FQNEAQ. This CDR3 contains 14 residues. Trimming pared 2 bases from V and 1 base from J, leaving 6 bases between. Written as DNA, the CDR3 is TGTGCCAGCAGCTTAAGGGGATCTGGAAACACCATATATTTT. It translates to CASSLRGSGNTIYF. The complete variable domain, with remaining parts taken from reference TRBV7-8 and TRBJ1-3, reads GAGVSQSPRYKVAKRGQDVALRCDPISGHVSLFWYQQALGQGPEFLTYFQNEAQLDKSGLPSDRFFAERPEGSVSTLKIQRTQQEDSAVYLCASSLRGSGNTIYFGEGSWLTVV.